The entry below describes one TCR beta chain. Antigen unknown. Other DNA sequences in this sample translate to the same CDR3. This specimen belongs to a study of shared clonotypes between healthy human individuals. Study as a whole: Donors had three CD4 naive, three CD4 memory, two CD8 naive and one CD8 memory plate apiece. Points from the study as a whole: Rarefaction gave evidence that sorted-subset sequencing remained incomplete despite large depth. Among the subsets, naive ones generally showed larger estimated richness than memory ones.

The naive CD8 subset, CD45RO-negative cells positively selected for CCR7, excluded terminally differentiated effector memory CD45RA+ cells. Clones were read by immunoSEQ multiplex PCR, and TCRdb kept only the in-frame ones, dropping some. The sample shows 660,000 or so clones, approximately 96% of them seen only once. The clonotype was recovered from a woman younger than 45 in good health. Material for sequencing was naive CD8+ T cells sorted from blood.

This CDR3 reads CASKSSYEQYF. The CDR3 DNA sequence: TGTGCCAGCAAGAGCTCCTACGAGCAGTACTTC. V usage is TRBV27 and J usage is TRBJ2-7; D is undetermined. Looked up from germline, CDR1 is MNHEY and CDR2 is SMNVEV (reference sequence). The V and J ends lost 7 bases and 0 bases respectively, with 4 bases between them. CDR3 length equals 11 residues.